This TCR beta chain was profiled in a study of cytomegalovirus exposure and HLA in healthy donors (dated by TCRdb to the late 2010s). Regarding the complete study: An earlier analysis of roughly 500 of the donors reported roughly 300 Gb of sequence data and more than 90 million unique TCR beta sequences from about 180 million T cells. Around 330 gigabases of sequencing data and tens of millions of unique TCR sequences made up an early release that covered several hundred HLA-typed donors. Of the roughly 400 genotyped donors, about 84% fell in the genetic ancestry cluster associated with self-reported Caucasian donors. The study aimed to test whether cataloging public T cell receptors could reveal signatures of past pathogen exposure. The study profiled the T cell repertoires of 666 subjects by immunosequencing and related them to cytomegalovirus serostatus. In addition to the first cohort of 666 subjects, a separate validation cohort of 130 or so different subjects was used. To predict cytomegalovirus infection status, the study combined high-throughput TCR immunosequencing, statistical association of individual TCRs with disease status, and machine learning. A later analysis re-analyzed previously published TCR beta repertoires from roughly 600 donors and added high-resolution HLA genotyping to study TCR occurrence patterns. In the later analysis, no new phenotypic data were used to find candidate immune exposures; instead, reliance was placed on TCR beta sequences and their occurrence across donors. An earlier analysis of about 620 of the donors applied high-throughput TCR beta sequencing to assess whether each TCR beta V gene segment acted as functional or pseudogenic. Donor age, sex, ethnicity and CMV serostatus were collected together with the repertoire data. A later genetic analysis took genome-wide SNP genotypes for about 65% of the 666 donors and used that subset as a discovery cohort. Every discovery cohort repertoire had been produced on one sequencing platform. Both class I and class II loci were covered by HLA typing, at four-digit resolution. Typing coverage differed by locus: A, B, C, DRB1 and DQB1 were typed in roughly 620-640 donors, DQA1 in approximately 520, DPA1 in over 600, and DPB1 in 472. Because of strong linkage in the cohort, roughly 5 DR-DQ haplotypes were treated as single units for association and clustering. On average, about 200,000 unique TCR beta nucleotide sequences were sequenced per donor among 398 genotyped donors of the cohort, with roughly 18% of those sequences being non-productive. The study at large found these results: In both the original and validation cohorts, the classifier was reported to diagnose cytomegalovirus status with high specificity and sensitivity. The study listed 150 to 200 TCR beta chains as associated with cytomegalovirus. Only TCR beta chains were sequenced in this cohort, and the absence of alpha or paired-chain data limited detectable features. A later analysis found that HLA-associated TCR beta chains were more clonally expanded and had lower generation probabilities than equally common non-associated chains. In a later analysis, several top co-occurrence clusters were reported to appear linked to parvovirus B19, influenza, CMV and Epstein-Barr virus. Some IMGT-functional V segments, including TRBV6-2 and TRBV6-3, could not be distinguished by the 87-base-pair reads and were therefore excluded. Broadly in line with IMGT annotations, most TCR beta V segments showed up in productive rearrangements about 87% or about 30% of the time in an earlier analysis of 587 of the donors. Because counts were too low, roughly 18 rarely observed V segments, including chromosome 9 orphons, were left out of the earlier analysis of some 640 of the donors. When HLA alleles, especially DR and DQ, strongly co-occurred, TCR associations were difficult to assign to individual alleles. HLA typing was unavailable for some donors at each locus, so association tests used only the typed subset. Linkage disequilibrium might explain the correlated functional status among segregating V segments, but an unknown experimental factor could not be ruled out. In a later analysis, most CMV-associated TCR beta chains were found to appear HLA-restricted, with HLA associations seemingly driven largely by CMV exposure. Across donors, most TCR sequences were observed very rarely, whereas some public TCRs were present in many individuals. A later genetic analysis reported fewer N-insertions in productive TCRs among donors in an Asian-associated ancestry cluster than the roughly 650-donor mean. According to the authors, the approach could potentially be generalized to other disease states and immunological phenotypes. A few of the identified cytomegalovirus-associated TCR beta chains were confirmed in vitro to be specific for cytomegalovirus antigens. A further reported finding was that TCR beta sequences accurately predicted the HLA-A and HLA-B alleles for most subjects in the first cohort. At a false discovery rate of 0.05, a later analysis linked some 17,000 TCR beta sequences to specific HLA alleles. In a later analysis, TCR association rates were found to vary across HLA loci, with the most associated TCRs seen for DRB1 alleles and the fewest for HLA-C alleles. A cluster of highly shared sequence variants was judged likely to represent a technical artifact of the sequencing pipeline. V-gene and J-gene trimming of TCR beta chains was associated with a missense DCLRE1C variant in a later genetic analysis, and the association was replicated in an independent cohort. Immune exposure information for the cohort was limited to CMV serostatus. The presence/absence analyses assumed that sequencing depth was roughly uniform across donors, and that assumption may not be true.

V trim: 7 bases; J trim: 7 bases; unmatched bases: 10. Taken from the germline V gene, the CDR1 and CDR2 loops are SQVTM and ANQGSEA. Its CDR3 holds 14 amino acids, cysteine through phenylalanine. Left in the record is the CDR3 DNA by itself, 42 bases read in frame from the first base. Remarks on this clone: The clone's antigen remains unknown. No base-level quality is on record; no much larger clone is a single base apart.

Libraries were made using the immunoSEQ multiplex PCR assay. For the multiplex PCR, a mixture combining 60 forward primers for TCR Vbeta segments and 13 reverse primers for TCR Jbeta segments was used. The CDR3 region of rearranged TCR beta genes was amplified from genomic DNA with a multiplex PCR assay. The amplified TCR beta libraries were sequenced on the Illumina HiSeq System as 87-base-pair reads. The original pipeline was this. A later analysis counted tens of millions of unique TCR beta chains across the 640 or so repertoires, and around 9.9 million of these chains were shared by at least two donors. Raw reads were error-corrected and collapsed into unique sequences by a nearest-neighbor algorithm in which closely related sequences were merged to remove PCR and sequencing errors. V, D and J gene segments were assigned by aligning CDR3 sequences to IMGT reference sequences. For a sequence to be retained, a match of at least six nucleotides to both a V gene segment and a J gene segment was required. Rearrangements were called productive when the CDR3 lacked stop codons and stayed in frame with V and J; all others were non-productive. CDR3 was defined by IMGT convention, running from the second conserved V-encoded cysteine to the conserved J-encoded phenylalanine. The earlier analysis of 550 to 650 of the donors excluded any sequence lacking an unambiguous match to a single V gene segment. In an earlier analysis of approximately 590 of the donors, V segments were called functional above 56.7% productive rearrangements and were called segregating when the between-donor standard deviation exceeded 5%. A statistical classification framework was built for diagnosing cytomegalovirus status from the catalog of TCR beta chain sequences. A later analysis assigned V and J genes by comparing TCR nucleotide sequences with IMGT/GENE-DB human TR gene sequences. A later analysis assigned CDR3 sequences and most-parsimonious VDJ recombination scenarios with the TCRdist pipeline. In a later analysis, every TCR beta chain was defined by the combination of its CDR3 amino acid sequence and its V-gene family, and reads without a unique V-gene family were dropped. As a way to deal with suspected cross-contamination and a sequencing artifact, a later analysis dropped 592 nucleotide sequences that were highly shared and had low generation probability. In a later analysis, a clonal expansion index was calculated for each public chain from normalized within-repertoire ranks of inferred template counts. A later analysis computed generation probabilities with a VDJ recombination model fitted to out-of-frame rearrangements, and checked the results against IGoR. A later analysis scored TCR-TCR, TCR-HLA and TCR-CMV co-occurrence with hypergeometric tests, applying a repertoire-size bias correction to TCR pairs. In a later analysis, false discovery rates were estimated by permuting HLA or CMV assignments 20 times. In a later analysis, co-occurring TCRs were grouped with DBSCAN, and TCRdist sequence similarity was added when clustering was performed within HLA-allele-positive subsets. Repertoires with fewer than 30,000 or more than 120,000 public chains, plus five repertoires with anomalous nucleotide sharing, were excluded from co-occurrence clustering. TCRdb took this table from immuneACCESS and kept in-frame rearrangements with V and J called. Such tables lack part of the clones; where checked against another copy, unresolved V genes explain under half of the gap, and the rest is unexplained. V and J calls and clone size are given by that table; D and trimming were obtained from the DNA. For this sample there are roughly 120,000 clones; 77% appear just once. The leading ten clones occupy around 13% of the sample.

The cohort comprised 670 or so healthy bone marrow donors. Cohort members were all nominally healthy when sampled, although unrecorded immune exposures were likely present. The donor tested CMV seropositive and was one of the 289 seropositive cohort members. A peripheral blood sample was provided by each donor, and peripheral blood mononuclear cells were used for TCR beta sequencing. Genomic DNA extraction from the blood cell samples was performed with the Qiagen DNeasy Blood Extraction Kit. This clonotype was sampled from a woman in her 40s in good health and CMV-seropositive. The sequence joins TRBV29-1 to TRBJ2-1; a stretch of 10 junction bases matches TRBD1. The sequenced sample was PBMCs. The bases are TGCAGCGCAGTTGGTGGGGACAGGGGTAATGAGCAGTTCTTC. This yields the protein CSAVGGDRGNEQFF.